The source of this TCR beta chain is a study of cytomegalovirus exposure and HLA in healthy donors. Study summary: The 95 to 150 validation repertoires used the same platform as the 666 first-cohort repertoires, a later analysis reported.

Notes on this clone: Its specificity is not known.

Only in-frame clones appear in the TCRdb table, and some are missing; sequencing was by immunoSEQ multiplex PCR. The table records roughly 260,000 clones, approximately 87% of them present only once. V lost 6 bases to trimming and J lost 2 bases, with 13 bases between them. CDR3 length: 14 residues. The germline V gene encodes CDR1 LNHNV and CDR2 YYDKDF (reference sequence). Notes on the study in general: The classifier, whose performance was assessed in both the original and validation cohorts, reportedly diagnosed cytomegalovirus status with high specificity and sensitivity. Cytomegalovirus-associated TCR beta chains were listed, numbering around 150. Researchers reported that a few CMV-associated chains were confirmed in vitro as CMV antigen-specific.

The chain has TRBV15 and TRBJ1-2, with D uncertain. What was sequenced was PBMCs. The clonotype originates from a man younger than 35 in good health and CMV-seronegative. CDR3 residues: CATSPADENYGYTF. For the CDR3, the DNA is TGTGCCACCAGTCCCGCAGATGAAAACTATGGCTACACCTTC.